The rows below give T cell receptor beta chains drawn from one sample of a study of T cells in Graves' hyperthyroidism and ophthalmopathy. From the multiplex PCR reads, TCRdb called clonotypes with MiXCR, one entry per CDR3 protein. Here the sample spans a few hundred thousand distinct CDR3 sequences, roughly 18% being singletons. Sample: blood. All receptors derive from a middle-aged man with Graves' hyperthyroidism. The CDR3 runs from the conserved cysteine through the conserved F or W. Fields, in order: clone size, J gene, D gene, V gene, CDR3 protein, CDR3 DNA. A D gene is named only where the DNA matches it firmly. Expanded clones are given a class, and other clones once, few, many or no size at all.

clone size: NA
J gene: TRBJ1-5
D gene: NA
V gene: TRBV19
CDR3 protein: CASSNTGIAQPQHF
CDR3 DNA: TGTGCCAGTAGTAACACAGGGATAGCTCAGCCCCAGCATTTT

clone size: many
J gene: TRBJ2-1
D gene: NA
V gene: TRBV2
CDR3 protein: CASSEASGGEQFF
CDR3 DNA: TGTGCCAGCAGTGAAGCGTCCGGGGGCGAGCAGTTCTTC

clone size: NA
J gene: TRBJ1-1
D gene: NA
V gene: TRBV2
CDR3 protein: CASREGRNEAFF
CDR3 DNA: TGTGCCAGCAGGGAGGGACGTAACGAAGCTTTCTTT

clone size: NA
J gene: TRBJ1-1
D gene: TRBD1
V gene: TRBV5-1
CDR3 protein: CASSMGTGDNEAFF
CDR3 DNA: TGCGCCAGCAGCATGGGGACAGGGGACAATGAAGCTTTCTTT

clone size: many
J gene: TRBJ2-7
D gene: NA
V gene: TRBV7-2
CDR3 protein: CASSYGERRGYEQYF
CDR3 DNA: TGTGCCAGCAGCTATGGGGAAAGGCGAGGCTACGAGCAGTACTTC

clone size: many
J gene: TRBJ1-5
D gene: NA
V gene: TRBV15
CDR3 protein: CATSRAGLQPQHF
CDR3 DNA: TGTGCCACCAGCAGGGCAGGGCTTCAGCCCCAGCATTTT

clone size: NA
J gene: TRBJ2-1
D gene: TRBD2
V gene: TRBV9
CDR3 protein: CASSVGLGGTSGGYEQFF
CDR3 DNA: TGTGCCAGCAGCGTAGGGTTGGGGGGGACTAGCGGGGGTTATGAGCAGTTCTTC

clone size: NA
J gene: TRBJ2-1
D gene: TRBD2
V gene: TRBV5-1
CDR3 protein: CASSLVVWASGGSSYNEQFF
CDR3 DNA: TGCGCCAGCAGCTTGGTCGTGTGGGCTAGCGGGGGGAGCTCCTACAATGAGCAGTTCTTC

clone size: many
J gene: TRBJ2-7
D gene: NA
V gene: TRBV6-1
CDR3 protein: CASGRRERTYEQYF
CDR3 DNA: TGTGCCAGCGGCAGGCGGGAACGGACCTACGAGCAGTACTTC

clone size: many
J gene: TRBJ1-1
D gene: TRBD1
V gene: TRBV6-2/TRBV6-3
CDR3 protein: CASRTGTGFTEAFF
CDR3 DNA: TGTGCCAGCAGAACCGGGACAGGGTTCACTGAAGCTTTCTTT

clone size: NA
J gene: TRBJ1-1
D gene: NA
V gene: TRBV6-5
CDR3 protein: CASSYKQNTEAFF
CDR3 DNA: TGTGCCAGCAGTTACAAGCAGAACACTGAAGCTTTCTTT

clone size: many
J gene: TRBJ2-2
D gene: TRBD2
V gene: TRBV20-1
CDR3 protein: CSARDRASGGFTGELFF
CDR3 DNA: TGCAGTGCTAGAGACCGCGCTAGCGGGGGTTTCACCGGGGAGCTGTTTTTT

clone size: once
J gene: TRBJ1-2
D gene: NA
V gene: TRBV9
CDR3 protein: CARNLGGEGYTF
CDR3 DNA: TGTGCCAGGAATCTGGGGGGCGAAGGCTACACCTTC

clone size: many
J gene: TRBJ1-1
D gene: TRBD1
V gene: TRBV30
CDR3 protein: CAWNLHEQGPEAFF
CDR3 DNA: TGTGCCTGGAACCTACATGAACAGGGGCCAGAAGCTTTCTTT

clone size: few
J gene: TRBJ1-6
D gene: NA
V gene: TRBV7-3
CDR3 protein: CASSLIGQPLHF
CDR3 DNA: TGTGCCAGCAGCTTAATCGGACAGCCCCTCCACTTT

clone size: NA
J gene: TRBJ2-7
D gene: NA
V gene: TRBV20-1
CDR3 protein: CSARAGTYEQYF
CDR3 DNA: TGCAGTGCCCGGGCAGGTACCTACGAGCAGTACTTC

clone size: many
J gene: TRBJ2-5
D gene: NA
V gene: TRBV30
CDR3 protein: CASSSGRRGSPYF
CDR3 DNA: TGTGCCTCAAGCTCCGGACGGAGAGGTTCCCCGTACTTC

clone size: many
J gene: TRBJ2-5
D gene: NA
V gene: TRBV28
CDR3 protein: CASSLWPETQYF
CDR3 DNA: TGTGCCAGCAGTTTGTGGCCTGAGACCCAGTACTTC

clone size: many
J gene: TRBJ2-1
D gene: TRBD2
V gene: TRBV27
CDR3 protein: CASSFLAGRNEQFF
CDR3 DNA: TGTGCCAGCAGTTTCTTAGCGGGGCGCAATGAGCAGTTCTTC

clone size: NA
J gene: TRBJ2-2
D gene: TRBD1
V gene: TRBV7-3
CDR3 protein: CASSSDRGVTGELFF
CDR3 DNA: TGTGCCAGCAGCTCGGACAGGGGGGTCACCGGGGAGCTGTTTTTT

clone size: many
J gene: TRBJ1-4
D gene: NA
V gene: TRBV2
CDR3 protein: CASSRERPKATNEKLFF
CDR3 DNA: TGTGCCAGCAGCCGCGAGCGACCAAAGGCAACTAATGAAAAACTGTTTTTT

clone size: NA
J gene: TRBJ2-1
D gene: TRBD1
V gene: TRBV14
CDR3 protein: CAGSQDRGNEQFF
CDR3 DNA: TGTGCCGGCAGCCAGGACAGGGGTAATGAGCAGTTCTTC

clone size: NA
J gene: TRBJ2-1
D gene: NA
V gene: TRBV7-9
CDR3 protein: CASRGIPYNEQFF
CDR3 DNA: TGTGCCAGCAGGGGGATCCCCTACAATGAGCAGTTCTTC

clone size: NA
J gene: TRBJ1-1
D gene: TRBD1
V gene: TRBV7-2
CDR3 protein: CASSVDRGWGTEAFF
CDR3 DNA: TGTGCCAGCAGCGTCGACAGGGGTTGGGGCACTGAAGCTTTCTTT

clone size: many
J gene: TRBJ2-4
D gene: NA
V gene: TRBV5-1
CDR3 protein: CASSLGGQNIQYF
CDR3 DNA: TGCGCCAGCAGCTTGGGGGGTCAAAACATTCAGTACTTC

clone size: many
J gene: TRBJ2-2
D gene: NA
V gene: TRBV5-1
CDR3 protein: CASSPVGGELFF
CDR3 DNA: TGCGCCAGCAGCCCGGTGGGCGGGGAGCTGTTTTTT

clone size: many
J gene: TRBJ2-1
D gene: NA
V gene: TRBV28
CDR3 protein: CASSPHRGGYNEQFF
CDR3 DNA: TGTGCCAGCAGCCCCCACAGGGGAGGCTACAATGAGCAGTTCTTC

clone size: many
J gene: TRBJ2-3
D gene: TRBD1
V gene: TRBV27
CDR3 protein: CASSGTGMGDTQYF
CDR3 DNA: TGTGCCAGCAGCGGGACAGGGATGGGGGATACGCAGTATTTT

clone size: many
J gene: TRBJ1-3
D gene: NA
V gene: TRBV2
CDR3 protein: CASSFQVGNTIYF
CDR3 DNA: TGTGCCAGCAGTTTCCAGGTTGGAAACACCATATATTTT

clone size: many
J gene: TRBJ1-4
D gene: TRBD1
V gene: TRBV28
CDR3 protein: CASSSPGTGLNEKLFF
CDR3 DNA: TGTGCCAGCTCCTCGCCCGGGACAGGGCTAAATGAAAAACTGTTTTTT

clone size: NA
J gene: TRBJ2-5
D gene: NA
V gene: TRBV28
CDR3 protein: CASSLWAGQETQYF
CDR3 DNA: TGTGCCAGCAGTTTATGGGCCGGACAAGAGACCCAGTACTTC

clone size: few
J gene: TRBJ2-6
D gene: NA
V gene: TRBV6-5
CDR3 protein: CASSYAGSGANVLTF
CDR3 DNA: TGTGCCAGCAGTTACGCAGGCTCTGGGGCCAACGTCCTGACTTTC

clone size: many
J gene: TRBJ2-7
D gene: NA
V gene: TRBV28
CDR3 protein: CASSLRYEQYF
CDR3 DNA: TGTGCCAGCAGTTTACGGTACGAGCAGTACTTC

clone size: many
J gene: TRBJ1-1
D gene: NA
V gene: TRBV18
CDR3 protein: CASSPRRGNTEAFF
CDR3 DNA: TGTGCCAGCTCACCAAGACGGGGGAACACTGAAGCTTTCTTT

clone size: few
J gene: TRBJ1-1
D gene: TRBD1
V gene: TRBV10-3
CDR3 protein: CAISERGTGISEAFF
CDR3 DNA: TGTGCCATCAGTGAGAGAGGGACAGGGATTTCTGAAGCTTTCTTT

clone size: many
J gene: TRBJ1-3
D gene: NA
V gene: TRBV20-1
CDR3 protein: CSARGQVTDTIYF
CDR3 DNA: TGCAGTGCTAGGGGGCAGGTCACAGACACCATATATTTT

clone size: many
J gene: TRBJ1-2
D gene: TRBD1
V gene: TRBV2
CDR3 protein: CASRPGTVIEAGGYTF
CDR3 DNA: TGTGCCAGCAGACCCGGGACAGTAATCGAAGCGGGGGGCTACACCTTC

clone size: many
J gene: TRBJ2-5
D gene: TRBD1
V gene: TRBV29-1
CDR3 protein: CSIRQGRETQYF
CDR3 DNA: TGCAGCATACGACAGGGGAGGGAGACCCAGTACTTC

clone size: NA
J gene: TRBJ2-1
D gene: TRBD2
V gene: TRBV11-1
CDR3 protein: CASSGEGLYNEQFF
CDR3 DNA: TGTGCCAGCAGCGGGGAGGGGCTTTACAATGAGCAGTTCTTC

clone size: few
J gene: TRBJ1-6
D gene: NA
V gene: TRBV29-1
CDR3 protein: CSVRGQYNSPLHF
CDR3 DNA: TGCAGCGTCCGAGGGCAGTATAATTCACCCCTCCACTTT